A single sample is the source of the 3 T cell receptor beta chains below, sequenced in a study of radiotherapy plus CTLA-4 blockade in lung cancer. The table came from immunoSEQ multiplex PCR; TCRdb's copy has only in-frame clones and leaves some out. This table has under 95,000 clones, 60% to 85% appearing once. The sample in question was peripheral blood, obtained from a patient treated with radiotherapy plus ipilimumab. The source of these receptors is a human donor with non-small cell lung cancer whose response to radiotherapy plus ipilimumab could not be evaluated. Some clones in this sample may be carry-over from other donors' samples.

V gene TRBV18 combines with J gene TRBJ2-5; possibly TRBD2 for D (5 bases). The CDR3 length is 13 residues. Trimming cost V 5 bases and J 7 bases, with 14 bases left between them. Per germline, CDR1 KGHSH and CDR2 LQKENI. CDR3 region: CASSRREPRTQYF. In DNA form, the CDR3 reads TGTGCCAGCTCAAGACGGGAACCCAGGACCCAGTACTTC.

The CDR3 here is CASSLGAGGTDEQYF. The DNA of the CDR3 is TGTGCCAGCAGCTTAGGGGCAGGGGGCACGGACGAGCAGTACTTC. The chain has TRBV7-9 and TRBJ2-7; 8 nucleotides agree with TRBD1. The CDR3 sequence is 15 residues long. The V gene end was trimmed by 1 base and the J gene end by 5 bases; junction bases not matched to a gene: 7. Germline CDR1 and CDR2: SEHNR and FQNEAQ (reference sequence).

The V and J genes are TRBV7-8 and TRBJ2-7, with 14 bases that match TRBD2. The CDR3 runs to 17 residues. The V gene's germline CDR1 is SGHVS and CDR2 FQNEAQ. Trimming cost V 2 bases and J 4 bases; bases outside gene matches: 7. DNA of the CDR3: TGTGCCAGCAGCTTAAGGGTTAGACTAGCGGGGGGGTACGAGCAGTACTTC. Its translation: CASSLRVRLAGGYEQYF.